A selection of T cell receptor beta chains follows, all from one sample in a study of T cell repertoires in cytomegalovirus infection. Each CDR3 protein is one row after TCRdb ran MiXCR on the reads. The repertoire holds approximately 240,000 distinct CDR3 sequences, with 12% as singletons. The sample consisted of PBMCs. All receptors come from a human donor in good health (CMV status not recorded). Some clones in this sample may be carry-over from other donors' samples. CDR3s include the opening cysteine and the closing phenylalanine or tryptophan. D genes are given only for firm matches. A clone size is listed for some rows: how often the clone was seen (once, few, many), or a class if it is expanded.

J gene: TRBJ2-2
V gene: TRBV14
D gene: TRBD1
clone size: few
CDR3 DNA: TGTGCCAGCAGCCACCTGACAGGGCGTCCCGGGGAGCTGTTTTTT
CDR3 protein: CASSHLTGRPGELFF

J gene: TRBJ2-3
V gene: TRBV7-8
D gene: NA
clone size: many
CDR3 DNA: TGTGCCAGCAGCTTGAGCGGAACTAGCACAGATACGCAGTATTTT
CDR3 protein: CASSLSGTSTDTQYF

J gene: TRBJ2-5
V gene: TRBV7-2
D gene: NA
clone size: many
CDR3 DNA: TGTGCCAGCAGCCCCCCTGGGCCGGGCGAGACCCAGTACTTC
CDR3 protein: CASSPPGPGETQYF

J gene: TRBJ1-5
V gene: TRBV20-1
D gene: TRBD1
clone size: many
CDR3 DNA: TGCAGTGCTAGTCTCGGACAGGGTGGCCAGCCCCAGCATTTT
CDR3 protein: CSASLGQGGQPQHF

J gene: TRBJ1-1
V gene: TRBV9
D gene: NA
clone size: few
CDR3 DNA: TGTGCCAGCAGCGTCGATAATGGGGGTAGGATTTTCTTT
CDR3 protein: CASSVDNGGRIFF

J gene: TRBJ1-6
V gene: TRBV6-1
D gene: TRBD1
clone size: many
CDR3 DNA: TGTGCCAGCACCCAGGGGGGCGCGTGGAATTCACCCCTCCACTTT
CDR3 protein: CASTQGGAWNSPLHF

J gene: TRBJ2-7
V gene: TRBV4-3
D gene: NA
clone size: many
CDR3 DNA: TGCGCCAGCAGCCAGAGTTCCCCCTACGAGCAGTACTTC
CDR3 protein: CASSQSSPYEQYF

J gene: TRBJ1-2
V gene: TRBV11-3
D gene: TRBD1
clone size: NA
CDR3 DNA: TGTGCCAGCAGCTTGACCAGGGGGGCCCAAAACTATGGCTGCACCTTC
CDR3 protein: CASSLTRGAQNYGCTF

J gene: TRBJ2-1
V gene: TRBV4-1
D gene: TRBD2
clone size: many
CDR3 DNA: TGCGCCAGCAGCCAAGGACTAGCGGGCAGGGATGAGCAGTTCTTC
CDR3 protein: CASSQGLAGRDEQFF

J gene: TRBJ1-4
V gene: TRBV7-3
D gene: NA
clone size: few
CDR3 DNA: TGTGCCAGCAGCGCGGGAGGGACTAATGAAAAACTGTTTTTT
CDR3 protein: CASSAGGTNEKLFF

J gene: TRBJ2-7
V gene: TRBV19
D gene: NA
clone size: NA
CDR3 DNA: TGTGCCAGTAGTATATCCCCAGCGAACTACGAGCAGTACTTC
CDR3 protein: CASSISPANYEQYF

J gene: TRBJ1-2
V gene: TRBV7-2
D gene: NA
clone size: NA
CDR3 DNA: TGTGCCAGCAGCTTAGCGGGGGCTAGGTACTATGGCTACTTCTTC
CDR3 protein: CASSLAGARYYGYFF

J gene: TRBJ1-1
V gene: TRBV20-1
D gene: NA
clone size: NA
CDR3 DNA: TGCAGTGCTAGACCGACACCGGGTCCGACTGAAGCTTTCTTT
CDR3 protein: CSARPTPGPTEAFF

J gene: TRBJ2-6
V gene: TRBV28
D gene: NA
clone size: many
CDR3 DNA: TGTGCCAGCAGCGGGACATCTGGGTACGGGGCCAACGTCCTGACTTTC
CDR3 protein: CASSGTSGYGANVLTF